These T cell receptor beta chains were read from a single sample in a study of spatial heterogeneity in lung cancer. TCRdb reprocessed the 5' RACE reads via MiXCR and lists one record per CDR3 protein. The sample holds roughly 28,000 distinct CDR3 sequences, more than 8% seen once. Sequencing used PBMCs, obtained at surgery. These receptors originate from a female donor with early-stage non-small cell lung cancer. CDR3s include the opening cysteine and the closing phenylalanine or tryptophan. The D gene is left open where the match is weak. Clone size is shown for a subset of rows, as once, few, many or a class of expanded clone.

TRBV28,NA,TRBJ1-2,few,TGTGCCAGCAGCCGAAATCGATATGGCTACACCTTC,CASSRNRYGYTF
TRBV9,NA,TRBJ2-5,NA,TGTGCCAGCAGCGTAGCTTTAAGTCAAGAGACCCAGTACTTC,CASSVALSQETQYF
TRBV7-9,TRBD2,TRBJ2-1,many,TGTGCCAGCAGCCCTCCGGGACTAGCGGGAAATGAGCAGTTCTTC,CASSPPGLAGNEQFF
TRBV25-1,NA,TRBJ2-4,many,TGTGCCAGCAGTGCGAAGGGCGGCATTCAGTACTTC,CASSAKGGIQYF
TRBV7-6,TRBD2,TRBJ2-1,NA,TGTGCCAGCAGCTCACGGGAGGGGGAGCAGTTCTTC,CASSSREGEQFF
TRBV7-3,NA,TRBJ1-2,NA,TGTGCCAGCAGCTTAACTGCGGTGTCTCCCGGCTATTCCGGCTACACCTTC,CASSLTAVSPGYSGYTF
TRBV29-1,NA,TRBJ2-5,few,TGCAGCGTCACAGCCGGAGCCCAAGAGACCCAGTACTTC,CSVTAGAQETQYF
TRBV14,NA,TRBJ2-1,few,TGTGCCAGCAGCCAAGGAGGCGCATACAGCCGCGACAATGAGCAGTTCTTC,CASSQGGAYSRDNEQFF
TRBV7-2,TRBD2,TRBJ2-1,many,TGTGCCAGCAGCCCCCTACGTCCGACTAGCGGGAGTAGTCCCGATGAGCAGTTCTTC,CASSPLRPTSGSSPDEQFF
TRBV5-1,TRBD2,TRBJ2-3,NA,TGCGCCAGCCGTGTGGCCGGGAGGCACACAGATACGCAGTATTTT,CASRVAGRHTDTQYF
TRBV28,NA,TRBJ2-2,NA,TGTGCCAGCAGTTACCTCGTCGGGGAGCTGTTTTTT,CASSYLVGELFF
TRBV5-6,TRBD1,TRBJ1-2,few,TGTGCCAGCAGCTTGCAGGGGGACTATGGCTACACCTTC,CASSLQGDYGYTF
TRBV11-2,NA,TRBJ2-1,many,TGTGCCAGCAGTCAGCTATCTTCCTACAATGAGCAGTTCTTC,CASSQLSSYNEQFF
TRBV28,NA,TRBJ2-5,many,TGTGCCAGCAGCCCAGGACAGACCCAAGAGACCCAGTACTTC,CASSPGQTQETQYF
TRBV29-1,NA,TRBJ2-5,many,TGCAGCGCCCGGGGCAGCCAAGAGACCCAGTACTTC,CSARGSQETQYF
TRBV5-1,NA,TRBJ1-1,NA,TGCGCCAGCAGCCAAAACAAGAACACTGAAGCTTTCTTT,CASSQNKNTEAFF
TRBV4-2,NA,TRBJ1-4,many,TGTGCCAGCAGCCAAGCTGCCGGCCGAGACCATGAAAAACTGTTTTTT,CASSQAAGRDHEKLFF
TRBV30,TRBD2,TRBJ2-7,many,TGTGCCTGGGGCCGTGGGACTAGCGGCGCCTACGAGCAGTACTTC,CAWGRGTSGAYEQYF
TRBV3-1,TRBD1,TRBJ2-4,many,TGTGCCAGCAGCTCCGGACAGGGGGGCAGAAACATTCAGTACTTC,CASSSGQGGRNIQYF
TRBV5-1,NA,TRBJ2-7,NA,TGCGCCAGCAGCCCCCCGGGCCATCACTACGAGCAGTACTTC,CASSPPGHHYEQYF
TRBV7-9,NA,TRBJ2-7,many,TGTGCCAGCGGCGAGCTTCACTCCTACGAGCAGTACTTC,CASGELHSYEQYF
TRBV6-2/TRBV6-3,NA,TRBJ1-1,few,TGTGCCAGCAGTTACTCTTCGGGGAGCACTGAAGCTTTCTTT,CASSYSSGSTEAFF
TRBV5-4,TRBD2,TRBJ2-5,NA,TGTGCCAGCAGCCTAAGACTAGCGGGACAAGAGACCCAGTACTTC,CASSLRLAGQETQYF
TRBV7-9,TRBD1,TRBJ2-5,NA,TGTGCCAGCAGACCGGGACAGAGAGAGACCCAGTACTTC,CASRPGQRETQYF
TRBV2,TRBD2,TRBJ2-5,many,TGTGCCAGCAGCTCCTGGCTTTCGGGGGGAGAGACCCAGTACTTC,CASSSWLSGGETQYF
TRBV5-1,TRBD2,TRBJ2-7,few,TGCGCCAGCAGCCCGTGGACTAGCGGGAACTCCTACGAGCAGTACTTC,CASSPWTSGNSYEQYF
TRBV5-1,TRBD1,TRBJ1-2,NA,TGCGCCAGCAGCTCCGGGACAGGGGTTTCCTATGGCTACACCTTC,CASSSGTGVSYGYTF
TRBV10-3,NA,TRBJ2-1,many,TGTGCCATCAGTGAACATTGGTCCGACAATGAGCAGTTCTTC,CAISEHWSDNEQFF
TRBV5-1,NA,TRBJ1-2,NA,TGCGCCAGCAGCTTGGAGGGGACTGGGAAGCTCTATGGCTACACCTTC,CASSLEGTGKLYGYTF
TRBV7-2,NA,TRBJ1-2,many,TGTGCCAGCAGCTCCCGCGGGGAAGGATATGGCTACACCTTC,CASSSRGEGYGYTF
TRBV29-1,TRBD1,TRBJ2-7,many,TGCAGCGCTATCACAGGGGGGACCTACGAGCAGTACTTC,CSAITGGTYEQYF
TRBV19,NA,TRBJ2-5,many,TGTGCCAGTAGTTTGGACGGCCAAGAGACCCAGTACTTC,CASSLDGQETQYF
TRBV7-3,TRBD2,TRBJ2-1,few,TGTGCCAGCAGCTTAACGGGATTCACGGGCGGGAGGTTGAATGAGCAGTTCTTC,CASSLTGFTGGRLNEQFF
TRBV12-3/TRBV12-4,TRBD1,TRBJ2-1,many,TGTGCCAGCAGTTTCAGGATTATAGGAGAACAGGGGGCGGGAAACTACAATGAGCAGTTCTTC,CASSFRIIGEQGAGNYNEQFF
TRBV18,NA,TRBJ2-1,once,TGTGCCAACTCACCACGCGGGGGCGCCGGCAATGAGCAGTTCTTC,CANSPRGGAGNEQFF
TRBV2,NA,TRBJ2-2,few,TGTGCCAGCAGGCTTAGTTCCGTCCAGACCGGGGAGCTGTTTTTT,CASRLSSVQTGELFF
TRBV5-8,NA,TRBJ1-1,many,TGTGCCAGCAGCTCACCCGTCAGGGAGGCGACTGAAGCTTTCTTT,CASSSPVREATEAFF
TRBV19,NA,TRBJ1-1,few,TGTGCCAGTAGTAAACCGGTCGGGGGGGCTTTCTTT,CASSKPVGGAFF
TRBV12-3/TRBV12-4,TRBD2,TRBJ2-1,NA,TGTGCCAGCAGTCCACAGACTAGCGGGAGGGCCCTAAATGAGCAGTTCTTC,CASSPQTSGRALNEQFF
TRBV25-1,NA,TRBJ2-1,many,TGTGCCAGCAGTGACTTAGGAGGGAATGAGCAGTTCTTC,CASSDLGGNEQFF
TRBV7-9,TRBD1,TRBJ2-5,many,TGTGCCAGCAGCTCGTCGGACAGGGAAGAGACCCAGTACTTC,CASSSSDREETQYF
TRBV28,NA,TRBJ2-7,many,TGTGCCAGCAGTCTACAGGGTTACTCCTACGAGCAGTACTTC,CASSLQGYSYEQYF
TRBV7-2,NA,TRBJ2-1,many,TGTGCCAGCAGCTTAGTGGCGGGAATAAACAATGAGCAGTTCTTC,CASSLVAGINNEQFF
TRBV7-2,TRBD2,TRBJ2-5,many,TGTGCCAGCAGCGCCGGACTAGCGGGAGTGGAGACCCAGTACTTC,CASSAGLAGVETQYF
TRBV24-1,NA,TRBJ1-5,few,TGTGCCACCAGTGACTCCGGACATAGCAATCAGCCCCAGCATTTT,CATSDSGHSNQPQHF
TRBV28,NA,TRBJ1-5,many,TGTGCCAGCAGTTTAATCTCCGCGCGGAGCAATCAGCCCCAGCATTTT,CASSLISARSNQPQHF
TRBV7-6,NA,TRBJ2-5,few,TGTGCCAGCAGCTTAGCGGCCAGAGAACCAACCCAGTACTTC,CASSLAAREPTQYF
TRBV9,NA,TRBJ2-2,many,TGTGCCAGCAGCGTAGCTCCCCCCGGGGAGCTGTTTTTT,CASSVAPPGELFF
TRBV12-3/TRBV12-4,TRBD1,TRBJ1-5,many,TGTGCCAGCAGCCGGGACAGGGTTGAGCCCCAGCATTTT,CASSRDRVEPQHF
TRBV7-9,NA,TRBJ2-2,many,TGTGCCAGCAGCTTCTATGCGAACACCGGGGAGCTGTTTTTT,CASSFYANTGELFF
TRBV20-1,TRBD2,TRBJ2-1,NA,TGCAGTGCTAGAGATACTAGCGGGAGGCCCTTTCGCTATGAGCAGTTCTTC,CSARDTSGRPFRYEQFF
TRBV20-1,TRBD1,TRBJ1-1,NA,TGCAGTGACGCGCCGGGACAGAGGAACACTGAAGCTTTCTTT,CSDAPGQRNTEAFF
TRBV7-2,NA,TRBJ1-4,many,TGTGCCAGCAGCTTAGTTCTCCTTAATGAAAAACTGTTTTTT,CASSLVLLNEKLFF
TRBV9,TRBD2,TRBJ2-2,few,TGTGCCAGCAGCGTAACTCGAGCGGGAGGGCCTTTGGGCGGGGAGCTGTTTTTT,CASSVTRAGGPLGGELFF
TRBV5-4,NA,TRBJ1-1,NA,TGTGTCAGCAGTATGGGGGGACCTGAAGCTTTCTTT,CVSSMGGPEAFF
TRBV9,NA,TRBJ2-3,many,TGTGCCAGCACAATGTCCCCAAGAATCACAGATACGCAGTATTTT,CASTMSPRITDTQYF